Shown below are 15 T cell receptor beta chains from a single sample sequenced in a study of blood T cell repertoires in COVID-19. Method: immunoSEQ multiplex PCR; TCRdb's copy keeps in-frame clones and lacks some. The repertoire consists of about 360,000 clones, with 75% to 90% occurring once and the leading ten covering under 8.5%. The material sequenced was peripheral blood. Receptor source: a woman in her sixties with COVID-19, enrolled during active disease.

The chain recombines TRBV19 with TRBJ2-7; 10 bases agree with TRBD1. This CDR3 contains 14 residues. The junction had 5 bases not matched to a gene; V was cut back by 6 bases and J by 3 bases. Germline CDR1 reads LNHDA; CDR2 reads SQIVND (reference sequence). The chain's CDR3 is CASSWTGGFYEQYF. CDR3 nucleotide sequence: TGTGCCAGTAGCTGGACAGGGGGATTCTACGAGCAGTACTTC.

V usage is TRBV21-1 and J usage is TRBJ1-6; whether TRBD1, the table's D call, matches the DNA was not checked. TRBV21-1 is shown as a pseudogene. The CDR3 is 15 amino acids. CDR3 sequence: CASRGTGTYNSPLHF. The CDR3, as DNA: TGTGCCAGCAGGGGGACAGGGACCTATAATTCACCCCTCCACTTT.

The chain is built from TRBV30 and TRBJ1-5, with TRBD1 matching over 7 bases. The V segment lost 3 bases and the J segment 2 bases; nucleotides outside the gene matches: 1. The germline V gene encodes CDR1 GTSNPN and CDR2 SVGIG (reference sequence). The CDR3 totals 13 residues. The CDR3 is CAWSDRGNQPQHF. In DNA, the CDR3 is TGTGCCTGGAGCGACAGGGGCAATCAGCCCCAGCATTTT.

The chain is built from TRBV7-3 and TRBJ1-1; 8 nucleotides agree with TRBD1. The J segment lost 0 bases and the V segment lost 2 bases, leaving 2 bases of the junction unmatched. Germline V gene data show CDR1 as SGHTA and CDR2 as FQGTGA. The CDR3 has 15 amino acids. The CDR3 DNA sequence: TGTGCCAGCAGCTTACGGACAGGGTTGAACACTGAAGCTTTCTTT. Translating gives CASSLRTGLNTEAFF.

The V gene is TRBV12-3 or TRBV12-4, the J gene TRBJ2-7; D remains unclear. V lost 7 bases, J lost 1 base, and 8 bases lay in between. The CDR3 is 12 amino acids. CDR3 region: CASTLDSYEQYF. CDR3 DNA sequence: TGTGCCAGCACCTTAGATTCCTACGAGCAGTACTTC.

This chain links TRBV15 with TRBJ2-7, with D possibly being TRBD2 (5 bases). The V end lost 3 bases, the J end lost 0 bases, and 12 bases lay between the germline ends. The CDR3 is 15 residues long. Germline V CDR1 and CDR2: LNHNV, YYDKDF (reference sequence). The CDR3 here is CATSSDPGDSYEQYF. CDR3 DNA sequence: TGTGCCACCAGCAGCGACCCCGGGGACTCCTACGAGCAGTACTTC.

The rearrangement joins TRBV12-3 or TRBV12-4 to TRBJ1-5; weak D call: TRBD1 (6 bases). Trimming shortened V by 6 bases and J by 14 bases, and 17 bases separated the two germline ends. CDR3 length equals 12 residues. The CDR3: CASSPDSSKEHF. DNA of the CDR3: TGTGCCAGCAGCCCGGACAGTTCCAAGGAGCATTTT.

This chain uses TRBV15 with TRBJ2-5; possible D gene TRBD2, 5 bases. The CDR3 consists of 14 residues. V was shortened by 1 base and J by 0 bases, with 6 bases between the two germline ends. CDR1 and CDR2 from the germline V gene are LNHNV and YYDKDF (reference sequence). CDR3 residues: CATSRGEYQETQYF. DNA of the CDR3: TGTGCCACCAGCAGAGGGGAGTACCAAGAGACCCAGTACTTC.

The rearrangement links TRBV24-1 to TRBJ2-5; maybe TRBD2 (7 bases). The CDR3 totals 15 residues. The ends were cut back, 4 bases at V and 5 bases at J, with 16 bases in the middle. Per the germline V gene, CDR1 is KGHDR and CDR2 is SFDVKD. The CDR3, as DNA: TGTGCCACCAGTGACCAAGAAGGGGGGGCGGAGACCCAGTACTTC. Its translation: CATSDQEGGAETQYF.

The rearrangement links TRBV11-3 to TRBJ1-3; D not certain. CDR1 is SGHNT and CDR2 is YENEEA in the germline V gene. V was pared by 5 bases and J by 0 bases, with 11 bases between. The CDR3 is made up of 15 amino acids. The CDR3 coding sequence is TGTGCCAGCAGCCCCAGACTGTTCTCTGGAAACACCATATATTTT. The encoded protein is CASSPRLFSGNTIYF.

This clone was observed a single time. The DNA for the CDR3 is TGTGCCAGCAGCTTAAACAGGGCAGGGCCGAAAGAGCAGTACTTC. Protein product: CASSLNRAGPKEQYF. This chain joins TRBV11-3 and TRBJ2-7; TRBD1 might be the D (6 bases). The germline gives CDR1 SGHNT, CDR2 YENEEA. V dropped 2 bases and J dropped 7 bases, with 18 bases sitting between them. This CDR3 has 15 residues.

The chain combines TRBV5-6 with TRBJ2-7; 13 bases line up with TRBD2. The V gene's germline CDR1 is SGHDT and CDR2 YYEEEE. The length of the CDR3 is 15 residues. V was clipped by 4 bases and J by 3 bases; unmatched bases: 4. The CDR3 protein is CASSGGTSGIYEQYF. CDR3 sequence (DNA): TGTGCCAGCAGCGGAGGGACTAGCGGGATCTACGAGCAGTACTTC.

For the CDR3, the DNA is TGTGCCAGTACTTGGGAGGCTCGGGGGGGGACAGATACGCAGTATTTT. Translated: CASTWEARGGTDTQYF. The chain joins TRBV19 to TRBJ2-3; 8 nucleotides agree with TRBD2. Trimming at V came to 7 bases and at J to 3 bases, leaving 12 bases not matched to a gene. This CDR3 region has 16 residues. Germline CDR1 and CDR2: LNHDA and SQIVND (reference sequence).

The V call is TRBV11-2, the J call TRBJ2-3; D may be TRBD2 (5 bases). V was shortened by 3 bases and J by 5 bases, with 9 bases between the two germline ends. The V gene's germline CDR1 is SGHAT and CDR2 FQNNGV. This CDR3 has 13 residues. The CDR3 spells CASSFSEGDTQYF. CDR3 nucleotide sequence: TGTGCCAGCAGCTTCAGCGAGGGAGATACGCAGTATTTT.

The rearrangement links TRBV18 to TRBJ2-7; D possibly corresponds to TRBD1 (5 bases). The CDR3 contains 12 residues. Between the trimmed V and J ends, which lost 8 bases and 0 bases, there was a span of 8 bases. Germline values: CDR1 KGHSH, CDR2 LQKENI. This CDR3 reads CASGATSYEQYF. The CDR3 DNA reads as TGTGCCAGCGGGGCTACCTCCTACGAGCAGTACTTC.